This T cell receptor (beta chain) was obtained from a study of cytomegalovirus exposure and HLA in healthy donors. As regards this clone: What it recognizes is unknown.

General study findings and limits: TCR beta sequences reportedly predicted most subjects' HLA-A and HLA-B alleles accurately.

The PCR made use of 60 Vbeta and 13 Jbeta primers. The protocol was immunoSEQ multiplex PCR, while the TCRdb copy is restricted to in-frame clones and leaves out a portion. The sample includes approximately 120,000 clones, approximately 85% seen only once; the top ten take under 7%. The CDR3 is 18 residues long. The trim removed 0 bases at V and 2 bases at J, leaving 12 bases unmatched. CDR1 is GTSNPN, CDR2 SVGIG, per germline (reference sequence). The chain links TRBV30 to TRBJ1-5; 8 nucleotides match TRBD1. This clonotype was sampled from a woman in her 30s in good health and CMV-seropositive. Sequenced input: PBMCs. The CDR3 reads CAWSVRDRTSGGNQPQHF. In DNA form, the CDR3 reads TGTGCCTGGAGTGTACGGGACAGGACCTCAGGGGGCAATCAGCCCCAGCATTTT.